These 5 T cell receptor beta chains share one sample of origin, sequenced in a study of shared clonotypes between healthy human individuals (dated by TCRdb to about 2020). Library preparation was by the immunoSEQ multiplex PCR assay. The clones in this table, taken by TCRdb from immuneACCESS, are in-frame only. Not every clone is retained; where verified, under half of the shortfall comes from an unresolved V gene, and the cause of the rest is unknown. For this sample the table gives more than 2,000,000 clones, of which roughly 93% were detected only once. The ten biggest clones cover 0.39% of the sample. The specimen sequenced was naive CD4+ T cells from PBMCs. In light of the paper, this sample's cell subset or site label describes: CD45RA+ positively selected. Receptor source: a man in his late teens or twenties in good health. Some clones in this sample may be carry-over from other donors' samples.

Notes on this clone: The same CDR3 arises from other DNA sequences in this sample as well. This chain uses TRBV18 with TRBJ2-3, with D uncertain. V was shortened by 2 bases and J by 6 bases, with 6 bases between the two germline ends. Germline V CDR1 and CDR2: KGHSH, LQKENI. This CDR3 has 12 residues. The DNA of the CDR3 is TGTGCCAGCTCACCAGCAGGCGATACGCAGTATTTT. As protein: CASSPAGDTQYF.

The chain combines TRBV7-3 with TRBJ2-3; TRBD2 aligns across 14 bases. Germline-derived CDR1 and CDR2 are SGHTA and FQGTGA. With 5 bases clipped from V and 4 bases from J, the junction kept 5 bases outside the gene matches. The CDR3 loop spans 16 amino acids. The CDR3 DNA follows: TGTGCCAGCAGCCCCCGACTAGCGGGAGGGGCAGATACGCAGTATTTT. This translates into CASSPRLAGGADTQYF.

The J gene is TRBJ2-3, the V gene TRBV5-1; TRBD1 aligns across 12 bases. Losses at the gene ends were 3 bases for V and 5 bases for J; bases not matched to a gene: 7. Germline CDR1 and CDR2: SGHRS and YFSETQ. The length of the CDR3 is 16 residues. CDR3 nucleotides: TGCGCCAGCAGCTCGGGACAGGGGGCGCAACTAGATACGCAGTATTTT. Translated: CASSSGQGAQLDTQYF.

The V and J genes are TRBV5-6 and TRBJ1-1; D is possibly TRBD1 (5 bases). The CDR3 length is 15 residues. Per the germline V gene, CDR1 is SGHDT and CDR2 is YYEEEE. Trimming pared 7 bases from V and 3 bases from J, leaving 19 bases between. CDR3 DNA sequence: TGTGCCAGCTGCGCTTTGGGGCGTGGAGACACTGAAGCTTTCTTT. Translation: CASCALGRGDTEAFF.

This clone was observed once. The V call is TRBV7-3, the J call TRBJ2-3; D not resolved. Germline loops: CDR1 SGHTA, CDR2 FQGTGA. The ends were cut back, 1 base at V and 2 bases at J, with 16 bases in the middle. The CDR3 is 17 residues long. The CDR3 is CASSLSTSTLPTDTQYF. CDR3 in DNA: TGTGCCAGCAGCTTAAGCACCTCAACATTACCCACAGATACGCAGTATTTT.